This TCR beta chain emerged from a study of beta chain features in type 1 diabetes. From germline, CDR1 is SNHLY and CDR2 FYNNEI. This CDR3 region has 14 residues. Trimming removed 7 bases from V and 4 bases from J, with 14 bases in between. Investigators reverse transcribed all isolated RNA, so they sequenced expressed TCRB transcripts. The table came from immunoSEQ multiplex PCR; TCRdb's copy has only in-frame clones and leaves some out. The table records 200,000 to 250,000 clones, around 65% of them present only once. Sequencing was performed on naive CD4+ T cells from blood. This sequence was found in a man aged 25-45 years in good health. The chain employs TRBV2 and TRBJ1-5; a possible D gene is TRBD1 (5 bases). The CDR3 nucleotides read TGTGCCAGCATGGCAGGGAATAGGAATCAGCCCCAGCATTTT. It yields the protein CASMAGNRNQPQHF. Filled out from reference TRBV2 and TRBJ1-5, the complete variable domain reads EPEVTQTPSHQVTQMGQEVILRCVPISNHLYFYWYRQILGQKVEFLVSFYNNEISEKSEIFDDQFSVERPDGSNFTLKIRSTKLEDSAMYFCASMAGNRNQPQHFGDGTRLSIL.